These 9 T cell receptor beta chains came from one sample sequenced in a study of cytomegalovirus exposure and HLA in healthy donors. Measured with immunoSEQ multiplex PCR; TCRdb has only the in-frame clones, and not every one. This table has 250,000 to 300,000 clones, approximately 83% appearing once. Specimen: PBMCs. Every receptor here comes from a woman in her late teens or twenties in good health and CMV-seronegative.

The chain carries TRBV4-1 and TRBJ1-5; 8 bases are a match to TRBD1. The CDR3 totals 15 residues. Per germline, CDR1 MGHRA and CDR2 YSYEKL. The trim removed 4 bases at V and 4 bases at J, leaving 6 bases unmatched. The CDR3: CASSRSDRENQPQHF. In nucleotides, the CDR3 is TGCGCCAGCAGCCGCTCGGACAGGGAAAATCAGCCCCAGCATTTT.

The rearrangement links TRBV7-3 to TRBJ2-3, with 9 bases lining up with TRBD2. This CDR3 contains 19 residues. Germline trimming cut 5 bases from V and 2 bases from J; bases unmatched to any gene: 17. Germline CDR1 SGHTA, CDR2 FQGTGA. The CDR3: CASSPPLAGRIPYTDTQYF. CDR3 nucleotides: TGTGCCAGCAGCCCGCCGCTAGCGGGGCGGATACCCTACACAGATACGCAGTATTTT.

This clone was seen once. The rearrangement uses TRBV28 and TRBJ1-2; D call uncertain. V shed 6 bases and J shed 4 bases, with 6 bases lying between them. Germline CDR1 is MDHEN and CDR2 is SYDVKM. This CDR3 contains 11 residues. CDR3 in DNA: TGTGCCAGCAGCCAGGTCTATGGCTACACCTTC. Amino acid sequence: CASSQVYGYTF.

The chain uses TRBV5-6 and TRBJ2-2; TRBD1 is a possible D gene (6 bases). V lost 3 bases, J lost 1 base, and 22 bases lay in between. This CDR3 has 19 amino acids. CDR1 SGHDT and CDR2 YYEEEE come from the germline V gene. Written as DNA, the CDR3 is TGTGCCAGCAGCTCGGCAGGGGTTGGCCTAATAGAGAACACCGGGGAGCTGTTTTTT. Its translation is CASSSAGVGLIENTGELFF. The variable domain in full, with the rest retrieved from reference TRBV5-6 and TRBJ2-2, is DAGVTQSPTHLIKTRGQQVTLRCSPKSGHDTVSWYQQALGQGPQFIFQYYEEEERQRGNFPDRFSGHQFPNYSSELNVNALLLGDSALYLCASSSAGVGLIENTGELFFGEGSRLTVL.

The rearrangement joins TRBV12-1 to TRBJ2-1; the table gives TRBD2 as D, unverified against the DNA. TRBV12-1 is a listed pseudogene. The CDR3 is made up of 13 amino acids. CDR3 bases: TGTGCCAGCAGCTTCGGACTAGCCAATGAGCAGTTCTTC. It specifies CASSFGLANEQFF.

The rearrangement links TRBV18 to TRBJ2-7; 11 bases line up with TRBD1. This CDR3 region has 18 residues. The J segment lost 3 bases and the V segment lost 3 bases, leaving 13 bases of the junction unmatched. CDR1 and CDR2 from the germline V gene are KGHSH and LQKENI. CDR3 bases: TGTGCCAGCTCACCCCAAATGGGCGGGACAGGGGGGCTCTACGAGCAGTACTTC. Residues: CASSPQMGGTGGLYEQYF.

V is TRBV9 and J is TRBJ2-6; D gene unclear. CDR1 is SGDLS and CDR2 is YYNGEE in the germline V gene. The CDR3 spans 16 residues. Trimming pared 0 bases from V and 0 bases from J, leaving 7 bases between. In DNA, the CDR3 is TGTGCCAGCAGCGTAGGAGGTTACTCTGGGGCCAACGTCCTGACTTTC. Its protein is CASSVGGYSGANVLTF.

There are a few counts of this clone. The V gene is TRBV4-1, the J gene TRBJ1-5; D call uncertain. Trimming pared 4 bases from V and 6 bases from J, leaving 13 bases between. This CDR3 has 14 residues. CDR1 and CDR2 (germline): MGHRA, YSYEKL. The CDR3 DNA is TGCGCCAGCAGCCGCCCCCTCTCGCGTCAGCCCCAGCATTTT. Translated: CASSRPLSRQPQHF.

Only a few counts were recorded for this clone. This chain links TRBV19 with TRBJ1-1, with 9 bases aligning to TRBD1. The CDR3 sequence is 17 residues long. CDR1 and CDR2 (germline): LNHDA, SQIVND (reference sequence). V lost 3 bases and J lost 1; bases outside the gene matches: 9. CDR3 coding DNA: TGTGCCAGTAGTATCTCGTTGGACAGGGGATGGAACACTGAAGCTTTCTTT. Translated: CASSISLDRGWNTEAFF.